The next 29 T cell receptor beta chains were all read from a single sample in a study of blood T cell repertoires in COVID-19. The table came from immunoSEQ multiplex PCR; TCRdb's copy has only in-frame clones and leaves some out. Of over 30,000 clones in the sample, about 90% were seen once. The sample consisted of peripheral blood. The receptors originated from a man in his 70s with acute or convalescent COVID-19.

This sequence joins TRBV7-9 and TRBJ1-1; perhaps TRBD1 as D (6 bases). This CDR3 contains 13 residues. CDR1 SEHNR and CDR2 FQNEAQ come from the germline V gene (reference sequence). V lost 7 bases, J lost 0 bases, and 9 bases lay in between. CDR3 residues: CASIRQVNTEAFF. The CDR3 coding sequence is TGTGCCAGCATCCGACAGGTGAACACTGAAGCTTTCTTT. The full variable domain, rest sourced from reference TRBV7-9 and TRBJ1-1, is DTGVSQNPRHKITKRGQNVTFRCDPISEHNRLYWYRQTLGQGPEFLTYFQNEAQLEKSRLLSDRFSAERPKGSFSTLEIQRTEQGDSAMYLCASIRQVNTEAFFGQGTRLTVV.

The chain recombines TRBV19 with TRBJ1-5, with 7 bases aligning to TRBD1. Unmatched junction bases numbered 7, after V lost 4 bases and J lost 7 bases. Per germline, CDR1 LNHDA and CDR2 SQIVND (reference sequence). There are 14 residues in the CDR3. The CDR3 protein is CASSKGAPGQPQHF. The CDR3 DNA sequence: TGTGCCAGTAGTAAGGGGGCCCCGGGGCAGCCCCAGCATTTT.

The chain carries TRBV27 and TRBJ2-6; D is uncertain. Trimming left V 6 bases short and J 0 bases short, with 3 bases between. From germline, CDR1 is MNHEY and CDR2 SMNVEV (reference sequence). The CDR3 is 13 amino acids. The CDR3 DNA is TGTGCCAGCAGCTCCTCTGGGGCCAACGTCCTGACTTTC. The encoded protein is CASSSSGANVLTF.

V is TRBV20-1 and J is TRBJ1-1, with 7 bases matching TRBD1. The CDR3 is made up of 11 amino acids. The J segment lost 10 bases and the V segment lost 2 bases, leaving 4 bases of the junction unmatched. Germline CDR1 reads DFQATT; CDR2 reads SNEGSKA (reference sequence). DNA for the CDR3: TGCAGTGCTAGATTAAGGGGGCTAGCTTTCTTT. It codes for CSARLRGLAFF.

The chain links TRBV18 to TRBJ2-1, with a weak D call TRBD2 (6 bases). Germline V gene data show CDR1 as KGHSH and CDR2 as LQKENI. CDR3 length equals 15 residues. Trimming cost V 2 bases and J 8 bases, with 16 bases left between them. The DNA for the CDR3 is TGTGCCAGCTCACCAACCAGGCGGGACGTCCATGAGCAGTTCTTC. It specifies CASSPTRRDVHEQFF.

This rearrangement joins TRBV9 to TRBJ2-5; 7 nucleotides match TRBD1. CDR3 length: 15 residues. Looked up from germline, CDR1 is SGDLS and CDR2 is YYNGEE. The J segment lost 0 bases and the V segment lost 0 bases, leaving 2 bases of the junction unmatched. The CDR3, as DNA: TGTGCCAGCAGCGTAGCCGGGACAGACCAAGAGACCCAGTACTTC. Protein product: CASSVAGTDQETQYF.

V usage is TRBV6-2 or TRBV6-3 and J usage is TRBJ2-3; possible D gene TRBD2, 6 bases. The CDR3 extends over 15 amino acids. Germline assignment: CDR1 MNHEY and CDR2 SVGEGT. V was clipped by 5 bases and J by 5 bases, with 17 bases between them. The CDR3 region is CASSSIGTGKDTQYF. The DNA for the CDR3 is TGTGCCAGCAGTAGTATCGGGACTGGGAAAGATACGCAGTATTTT.

The chain recombines TRBV11-2 with TRBJ1-1; D might be TRBD1 (5 bases). CDR1 and CDR2 from the germline V gene are SGHAT and FQNNGV. The CDR3 loop spans 13 amino acids. Trimming left V 1 base short and J 10 bases short, with 13 bases between. Here the CDR3 reads CASSLARASGAFF. In nucleotides, the CDR3 is TGTGCCAGCAGCTTAGCCAGGGCGTCGGGAGCTTTCTTT.

Only a few counts were recorded for this clone. The CDR3 loop reads CASRVRVGQEEKLFF. CDR3 sequence (DNA): TGTGCCAGCAGAGTCAGGGTGGGGCAAGAGGAAAAACTGTTTTTT. This chain connects TRBV28 to TRBJ1-4, with D possibly being TRBD1 (5 bases). Germline V gene lookup returns CDR1 MDHEN and CDR2 SYDVKM. Trimming left V 6 bases short and J 8 bases short, with 19 bases between. The CDR3 is 15 amino acids.

The rearrangement links TRBV20-1 to TRBJ2-3; no reliable D call. The CDR3 loop spans 13 amino acids. The V gene lost 3 bases and the J gene lost 1 base, with 8 bases spanning the gap. Germline lookup yields CDR1 DFQATT and CDR2 SNEGSKA (reference sequence). CDR3 region: CSASNIGTDTQYF. The CDR3 bases are TGCAGTGCTAGTAACATCGGCACAGATACGCAGTATTTT.

The chain uses TRBV3-1 (or the pseudogene TRBV3-2) and TRBJ1-4; TRBD1 matches 7 bases. The V gene's germline CDR1 is LGHDT and CDR2 YNNKEL (reference sequence). The J segment lost 7 bases and the V segment lost 5 bases, leaving 7 bases of the junction unmatched. The length of the CDR3 is 14 residues. Here the CDR3 DNA reads TGTGCCAGCAGCTTACAGGGGTCGTCTGAAAAACTGTTTTTT. Its protein is CASSLQGSSEKLFF.

The genes are TRBV7-2 and TRBJ2-1, with D maybe TRBD2 (6 bases). Between the trimmed V and J ends, which lost 5 bases and 7 bases, there was a span of 18 bases. This CDR3 is 15 amino acids long. Germline V gene sequence: CDR1 SGHTA, CDR2 FQGNSA. CDR3 DNA: TGTGCCAGCAGCCTTACCCCCCTAAGCGGGAATGAGCAGTTCTTC. It is translated as CASSLTPLSGNEQFF. Full variable domain (missing parts from reference TRBV7-2 and TRBJ2-1): GAGVSQSPSNKVTEKGKDVELRCDPISGHTALYWYRQSLGQGLEFLIYFQGNSAPDKSGLPSDRFSAERTGGSVSTLTIQRTQQEDSAVYLCASSLTPLSGNEQFFGPGTRLTVL.

The chain links TRBV18 to TRBJ2-6, with D perhaps matching TRBD1 (6 bases). Trimming took 6 bases from V and 2 from J, leaving 11 bases between them. The CDR3 runs 15 residues. Germline-derived CDR1 and CDR2 are KGHSH and LQKENI. The CDR3 loop reads CASSQGFPGANVLTF. In DNA form, the CDR3 reads TGTGCCAGCTCGCAGGGGTTCCCTGGGGCCAACGTCCTGACTTTC.

V usage is TRBV18 and J usage is TRBJ1-1; 10 nucleotides match TRBD1. Germline CDR1 KGHSH, CDR2 LQKENI. Losses at the gene ends were 5 bases for V and 4 bases for J; bases not matched to a gene: 1. This CDR3 region has 13 residues. CDR3 DNA sequence: TGTGCCAGCTCAAGGGACAGGGGCACTGAAGCTTTCTTT. It encodes CASSRDRGTEAFF.

The rearrangement uses TRBV7-9 and TRBJ2-1; a weak D match, TRBD1 (5 bases). Germline V gives CDR1 SEHNR, CDR2 FQNEAQ (reference sequence). This CDR3 is built from 13 residues. V dropped 4 bases and J dropped 2 bases, with 6 bases sitting between them. The CDR3: CASSSTAYNEQFF. The CDR3 nucleotides read TGTGCCAGCAGCTCGACAGCCTACAATGAGCAGTTCTTC.

V gene TRBV27 combines with J gene TRBJ1-6; D unresolved. From germline, CDR1 is MNHEY and CDR2 SMNVEV (reference sequence). CDR3 length: 14 amino acids. V was cut by 1 base and J by 6 bases, with 7 bases left in between. CDR3 amino acids: CASSLWAPNSPLHF. CDR3 coding DNA: TGTGCCAGCAGTTTATGGGCCCCTAATTCACCCCTCCACTTT.

This rearrangement joins TRBV4-3 to TRBJ2-3; D is unclear. Germline V CDR1 and CDR2: LGHNA, YSLEER. The CDR3 contains 16 residues. With 1 base removed from V and 6 bases from J, the gap between germline ends came to 17 bases. As DNA, the CDR3 is TGCGCCAGCAGCCAAGTTTCGACTCCCAATGCGGATACGCAGTATTTT. Its protein is CASSQVSTPNADTQYF.

CDR3 sequence reads: CASTPTPGQPYTF. CDR3 in DNA: TGCGCCAGCACCCCTACCCCGGGACAGCCCTACACCTTC. V is TRBV5-1 and J is TRBJ1-2, with 7 bases lining up with TRBD1. Germline values: CDR1 SGHRS, CDR2 YFSETQ. The CDR3 extends over 13 amino acids. V lost 6 bases and J lost 10; bases outside the gene matches: 12.

The chain recombines TRBV2 with TRBJ1-6; D is unclear. The germline V gene encodes CDR1 SNHLY and CDR2 FYNNEI. The ends were cut back, 3 bases at V and 0 bases at J, with 15 bases in the middle. The CDR3 consists of 18 residues. In DNA form, the CDR3 reads TGTGCCAGCAGTGACTTTGGACTCCTGAGCTCCTATAATTCACCCCTCCACTTT. Residues: CASSDFGLLSSYNSPLHF.

This clone has a single count. V usage is TRBV5-1 and J usage is TRBJ2-6, with 9 bases lining up with TRBD1. The V segment lost 4 bases and the J segment 0 bases; nucleotides outside the gene matches: 14. CDR1 SGHRS and CDR2 YFSETQ come from the germline V gene. This CDR3 has 20 amino acids. The CDR3 loop is CASSPDRGIYISSGANVLTF. The CDR3 DNA reads as TGCGCCAGCAGCCCTGACAGGGGGATCTATATCAGCTCTGGGGCCAACGTCCTGACTTTC.

This clone was picked up one time. The CDR3 bases are TGTGCCAGCAGCTTAGGACAGTCCTACGAGCAGTACTTC. Protein product: CASSLGQSYEQYF. This rearrangement joins TRBV11-3 to TRBJ2-7, with D possibly matching TRBD1 (5 bases). V was shortened by 1 base and J by 1 base, with 5 bases between the two germline ends. Germline-derived CDR1 and CDR2 are SGHNT and YENEEA. CDR3 size: 13 residues.

The rearrangement uses TRBV18 and TRBJ2-7, with D possibly matching TRBD2 (7 bases). Germline CDR1 reads KGHSH; CDR2 reads LQKENI. Trimming left V 5 bases short and J 5 bases short, with 13 bases between. The CDR3 is 13 amino acids. The CDR3 sequence: CASSAGADNEQYF. Written as DNA, the CDR3 is TGTGCCAGCTCAGCGGGGGCCGACAACGAGCAGTACTTC.

The genes are TRBV28 and TRBJ2-3; TRBD2 might be the D (5 bases). The CDR3 spans 15 residues. The germline V gene has CDR1 MDHEN and CDR2 SYDVKM. The V end lost 5 bases, the J end lost 0 bases, and 12 bases lay between the germline ends. CDR3 bases: TGTGCCAGCAGTCCTGCGGGCCTAAGCACAGATACGCAGTATTTT. Its protein is CASSPAGLSTDTQYF.

The genes are TRBV7-3 and TRBJ2-1; 7 positions match TRBD1. The germline V gene encodes CDR1 SGHTA and CDR2 FQGTGA. The CDR3 contains 13 residues. V lost 6 bases to trimming and J lost 5 bases; unmatched junction nucleotides: 4. The CDR3 nucleotides are TGTGCCAGCAGGCGGACAGGAGACAATGAGCAGTTCTTC. Protein sequence: CASRRTGDNEQFF.

The chain recombines TRBV28 with TRBJ2-1; D unresolved. The V end was cut by 8 bases, the J end by 6 bases, with 11 bases between. Germline V CDR1 and CDR2: MDHEN, SYDVKM. The CDR3 totals 12 residues. The DNA of the CDR3 is TGTGCCAGCGCCTCCGGGTTCAATGAGCAGTTCTTC. This sequence encodes CASASGFNEQFF.

This clone was observed once. The rearrangement uses TRBV3-1 (or the pseudogene TRBV3-2) and TRBJ1-4; no definite D call. V was clipped by 1 base and J by 8 bases, with 14 bases between them. CDR3 length equals 15 residues. Germline V gene sequence: CDR1 LGHDT, CDR2 YNNKEL (reference sequence). Here the CDR3 reads CASSQGKFRGEKLFF. Here the CDR3 DNA reads TGTGCCAGCAGCCAAGGAAAGTTTAGAGGAGAAAAACTGTTTTTT.

V usage is TRBV7-9 and J usage is TRBJ2-7, with D possibly being TRBD1 (6 bases). V was clipped by 6 bases and J by 6 bases, with 15 bases between them. CDR1 is SEHNR, CDR2 FQNEAQ, per germline (reference sequence). This CDR3 has 13 residues. The CDR3 nucleotides read TGTGCCAGCAGGTCCGGGGACAAAACCGAGCAGTACTTC. Encoded protein: CASRSGDKTEQYF.

The gene calls are TRBV6-5 and TRBJ2-3; TRBD1 matches at 8 bases. The length of the CDR3 is 12 residues. The germline CDR1 and CDR2 sequences are MNHEY and SVGAGI. The J segment lost 4 bases and the V segment lost 7 bases, leaving 1 base of the junction unmatched. CDR3 amino acids: CASTTGADTQYF. The DNA for the CDR3 is TGTGCCAGCACGACAGGGGCAGATACGCAGTATTTT.

The CDR3, as DNA: TGTGCCAGTGCGCCGGGACTAGCTTCCGGCGGGGAGCTGTTTTTT. It translates to CASAPGLASGGELFF. This chain links TRBV7-9 with TRBJ2-2, with 9 bases identical to TRBD2. The CDR3 covers 15 residues. After removal of 9 bases from V and 7 bases from J, the junction contained 12 bases not matched to a gene. Germline CDR1 is SEHNR and CDR2 is FQNEAQ (reference sequence).